The 19 T cell receptor beta chains in this list originate from one sample, sequenced in a study of T-cell memory formation after mild COVID-19. TCRdb ran MiXCR on the 5' RACE reads and lists one entry per CDR3 protein. This table holds roughly 50,000 distinct CDR3 sequences, 8% to 10% found once. The sequencing sample was made of PBMCs or a T cell subset sorted from them (not recorded which). The source is a man aged 18 to 35 who had mild COVID-19 (a few samples of this study predate the infection). Cell type and time point are not known.

This clonotype was recorded a few times. The chain employs TRBV5-1 and TRBJ2-5; 10 bases fit TRBD2. Germline V CDR1 and CDR2: SGHRS, YFSETQ. There are 18 residues in the CDR3. V trimming: 1 base; J trimming: 4 bases; junction bases outside the gene matches: 13. The CDR3 DNA follows: TGCGCCAGCAGCTTGCTTCTAGCGGGGGTAAACGACGCAGAGACCCAGTACTTC. The encoded protein is CASSLLLAGVNDAETQYF.

The sample holds many counts of this clonotype. This sequence joins TRBV12-3 or TRBV12-4 and TRBJ1-5; TRBD1 might be the D (6 bases). V was clipped by 5 bases and J by 4 bases, with 12 bases between them. CDR3 length: 14 residues. The DNA of the CDR3 is TGTGCCAGCAGTCCCCTTGACAGGAATCAGCCCCAGCATTTT. Its translation: CASSPLDRNQPQHF.

This clonotype was picked up many times. This sequence joins TRBV6-6 and TRBJ1-4, with D unresolved. The V gene lost 2 bases and the J gene lost 0 bases, with 4 bases spanning the gap. Germline CDR1 reads MNHNY; CDR2 reads SVGAGI (reference sequence). The CDR3 extends over 14 amino acids. CDR3 sequence reads: CASSYLATNEKLFF. The DNA of the CDR3 is TGTGCCAGCAGTTACCTTGCAACTAATGAAAAACTGTTTTTT.

In this sample, this clonotype turned up a few times. V and J are TRBV7-2 and TRBJ2-6, with 9 bases that match TRBD1. This CDR3 has 19 residues. CDR1 is SGHTA and CDR2 is FQGNSA in the germline V gene. Trimming took 1 base from V and 0 from J; bases not matched to a gene: 7. This CDR3 reads CASSLDPTGGLSGANVLTF. Written as DNA, the CDR3 is TGTGCCAGCAGCTTAGACCCGACAGGGGGGCTCTCTGGGGCCAACGTCCTGACTTTC.

This clonotype was seen ten or more times. The chain joins TRBV5-1 to TRBJ2-3; D not resolved. In germline, CDR1 is SGHRS, CDR2 YFSETQ. The CDR3 loop spans 14 amino acids. V was cut by 5 bases and J by 0 bases, with 10 bases left in between. In DNA, the CDR3 is TGCGCCAGCAGGCAATTCCCTAGCACAGATACGCAGTATTTT. Its translation: CASRQFPSTDTQYF.

In its sample, this clonotype was seen a few times. The DNA for the CDR3 is TGCAGTGCTGACCACAGGGGGGGGGATGAAAAACTGTTTTTT. Translated: CSADHRGGDEKLFF. V is TRBV20-1 and J is TRBJ1-4, with 8 bases fitting TRBD1. CDR3 length equals 14 residues. The germline V gene has CDR1 DFQATT and CDR2 SNEGSKA (reference sequence). The trim removed 5 bases at V and 6 bases at J, leaving 8 bases unmatched.

At least ten counts were recorded for this clonotype. The gene calls are TRBV7-3 and TRBJ2-3; 9 nucleotides align to TRBD2. The CDR3 is made up of 16 amino acids. Looked up from germline, CDR1 is SGHTA and CDR2 is FQGTGA. The trim removed 5 bases at V and 2 bases at J, leaving 8 bases unmatched. The CDR3 DNA is TGTGCCAGCAGCCTTGAACCGGGACTAGCCACAGATACGCAGTATTTT. Its translation: CASSLEPGLATDTQYF.

This clonotype has a count of ten or more. The chain couples TRBV5-1 to TRBJ2-1; D is possibly TRBD1 (6 bases). The CDR3 has 12 residues. Germline V lookup: CDR1 SGHRS, CDR2 YFSETQ. Deletions cut 2 bases from V and 8 bases from J, with 8 bases between. DNA for the CDR3: TGCGCCAGCAGCTTCAAGGGGGATGAGCAGTTCTTC. It translates to CASSFKGDEQFF.

The V and J genes are TRBV20-1 and TRBJ2-1, with 12 bases identical to TRBD2. CDR1 is DFQATT, CDR2 SNEGSKA, per germline (reference sequence). This CDR3 comprises 15 residues. After removal of 4 bases from V and 7 bases from J, the junction contained 8 bases not matched to a gene. The CDR3 region is CSANPASGGDNEQFF. The DNA of the CDR3 is TGCAGTGCTAACCCGGCTAGCGGGGGGGATAATGAGCAGTTCTTC.

This clonotype was detected a few times. This sequence joins TRBV12-3 or TRBV12-4 and TRBJ1-6, with D unresolved. The CDR3 contains 13 residues. V was shortened by 7 bases and J by 7 bases, with 11 bases between the two germline ends. As DNA, the CDR3 is TGTGCCAGCAACTTGCAGAACAATTCACCCCTCCACTTT. Protein sequence: CASNLQNNSPLHF.

The V gene is TRBV2, the J gene TRBJ2-3; 9 bases fit TRBD1. The CDR3 totals 15 residues. With 5 bases clipped from V and 4 bases from J, the junction kept 7 bases outside the gene matches. CDR1 is SNHLY and CDR2 is FYNNEI in the germline V gene. The CDR3 loop is CASSLQGAQADTQYF. CDR3 DNA sequence: TGTGCCAGCAGTCTACAGGGGGCGCAGGCAGATACGCAGTATTTT.

The DNA of the CDR3 is TGTGCCAGCAGCTTCCGGACACACTACACAGATACGCAGTATTTT. Encoded protein: CASSFRTHYTDTQYF. The chain joins TRBV11-2 to TRBJ2-3, with D possibly TRBD1 on 5 matching bases. This CDR3 has 15 amino acids. Trimming pared 3 bases from V and 2 bases from J, leaving 12 bases between. The germline CDR1 and CDR2 sequences are SGHAT and FQNNGV.

This clonotype was picked up a small number of times. The V and J genes are TRBV24-1 and TRBJ2-7, with 7 bases aligning to TRBD2. The CDR3 has 16 residues. The trim removed 7 bases at V and 0 bases at J, leaving 11 bases unmatched. Germline CDR1 is KGHDR and CDR2 is SFDVKD. CDR3 protein: CATSRRDGGSSYEQYV. The CDR3 DNA follows: TGTGCCACCAGCCGCCGGGACGGGGGGAGCTCCTACGAGCAGTACGTC.

This clonotype was counted a few times. The chain uses TRBV7-2 and TRBJ2-5; D possibly corresponds to TRBD2 (5 bases). This CDR3 region has 15 residues. With 6 bases removed from V and 3 bases from J, the gap between germline ends came to 17 bases. The germline V gene has CDR1 SGHTA and CDR2 FQGNSA. The CDR3 region has the DNA TGTGCCAGCAGGAACCAGTTACTAGGGAAAGAGACCCAGTACTTC. Its translation: CASRNQLLGKETQYF.

The chain joins TRBV7-2 to TRBJ1-1, with D unresolved. V was trimmed by 2 bases and J by 1 base, leaving 11 bases between them. The CDR3 runs 15 residues. The germline V gene has CDR1 SGHTA and CDR2 FQGNSA. Here the CDR3 reads CASSLYGVENTEAFF. The CDR3 region has the DNA TGTGCCAGCAGCTTATACGGGGTGGAGAACACTGAAGCTTTCTTT.

The table lists this clonotype with many counts. The chain has TRBV5-1 and TRBJ2-6, with a weak D call TRBD1 (5 bases). The germline V gene encodes CDR1 SGHRS and CDR2 YFSETQ. V lost 3 bases and J 0 bases, leaving 13 bases between the germline ends. The CDR3 has 17 residues. As DNA, the CDR3 is TGCGCCAGCAGCTCCTTTACCCAGGGCTCTGGGGCCAACGTCCTGACTTTC. It encodes CASSSFTQGSGANVLTF.

V and J are TRBV5-1 and TRBJ2-7; 12 positions agree with TRBD2. The germline gives CDR1 SGHRS, CDR2 YFSETQ. The V and J ends lost 1 base and 2 bases, in that order; junction bases with no gene match: 7. This CDR3 spans 17 amino acids. For the CDR3, the DNA is TGCGCCAGCAGCTTGAAACTAGCGGGGGGTCTCACCTACGAGCAGTACTTC. Protein sequence: CASSLKLAGGLTYEQYF. Combining the CDR3 with reference TRBV5-1 and TRBJ2-7 gives the whole variable domain KAGVTQTPRYLIKTRGQQVTLSCSPISGHRSVSWYQQTPGQGLQFLFEYFSETQRNKGNFPGRFSGRQFSNSRSEMNVSTLELGDSALYLCASSLKLAGGLTYEQYFGPGTRLTVT.

Many counts were recorded for this clonotype. This chain connects TRBV5-1 to TRBJ1-1; D possibly corresponds to TRBD1 (6 bases). The CDR3 spans 14 residues. Germline CDR1 is SGHRS and CDR2 is YFSETQ. Trimming took off 3 bases at V and 5 bases at J, with 14 bases between the two ends. In DNA, the CDR3 is TGCGCCAGCAGCTCTAGAGGGCAGGGGACTGAAGCTTTCTTT. It yields the protein CASSSRGQGTEAFF.

This chain links TRBV5-1 with TRBJ2-2; maybe TRBD1 (6 bases). This CDR3 comprises 15 residues. Between the trimmed V and J ends, which lost 4 bases and 4 bases, there was a span of 14 bases. Per germline, CDR1 SGHRS and CDR2 YFSETQ. The chain's CDR3 is CASSLAAGATGELFF. In DNA, the CDR3 is TGCGCCAGCAGCCTGGCTGCAGGGGCCACCGGGGAGCTGTTTTTT. Full variable domain (outside the CDR3, taken from reference TRBV5-1 and TRBJ2-2): KAGVTQTPRYLIKTRGQQVTLSCSPISGHRSVSWYQQTPGQGLQFLFEYFSETQRNKGNFPGRFSGRQFSNSRSEMNVSTLELGDSALYLCASSLAAGATGELFFGEGSRLTVL.